What follows are 30 T cell receptor beta chains derived from one specimen sequenced in a study of blood T cells in healthy people across ages. Next came a second PCR, run for about 7 to 12 cycles, which used a sample-barcoded 5' primer along with a J-beta primer mix. TCRdb itself ran the 5' RACE reads through MiXCR, one entry per CDR3 protein. The sample carries under 1,000,000 distinct CDR3 sequences, more than 35% recorded once. Material: blood. The receptors were gathered from a man older than 75 in good health.

As concerns this clonotype: This could be a read error, since a much larger clone is one nucleotide away. The V gene is TRBV6-6, the J gene TRBJ2-1; 8 bases line up with TRBD1. In germline, CDR1 is MNHNY, CDR2 SVGAGI (reference sequence). The CDR3 covers 17 residues. The CDR3 loop reads CASSYSYQGAEGDERFF. CDR3 DNA sequence: TGTGCCAGCAGTTACTCTTACCAGGGGGCTGAGGGAGATGAGCGGTTCTTC.

Turning to this clonotype: A clone one base away is much larger, so this may be a read error. The genes are TRBV12-3 or TRBV12-4 and TRBJ2-7; 10 bases are a match to TRBD2. The CDR3 runs 14 residues. The J segment lost 4 bases and the V segment lost 2 bases, leaving 2 bases of the junction unmatched. The CDR3 bases are TGTGCCAGCAGTTTAACTAGCGGGAAATACGAGCAGTACTTC. Encoded protein: CASSLTSGKYEQYF.

Concerning this clonotype: Given a much more abundant clone one base away, this may be a read error. This sequence joins TRBV11-3 and TRBJ2-5; no reliable D call. The CDR3 is made up of 14 amino acids. V was cut by 0 bases and J by 11 bases, with 16 bases left in between. Germline V gene sequence: CDR1 SGHNT, CDR2 YENEEA. The CDR3 spells CASSLDAAYNEQYF. The CDR3 DNA sequence: TGTGCCAGCAGCTTAGACGCCGCGTACAATGAGCAGTACTTC.

Here the CDR3 reads CSARTRGLSYNEQFF. The DNA of the CDR3 is TGCAGTGCTAGGACCAGGGGGCTATCCTACAATGAGCAGTTCTTC. The J gene is TRBJ2-1, the V gene TRBV20-1; 8 nucleotides agree with TRBD1. Unmatched junction bases numbered 5, after V lost 3 bases and J lost 1 base. Germline V gene lookup returns CDR1 DFQATT and CDR2 SNEGSKA (reference sequence). CDR3 size: 15 residues.

As for this clonotype: Its ends do not fully match the called genes, so a read error is possible. CDR3 nucleotide sequence: TGTGCCAGCAGCCAAGACACTAGCGGGGGGGCAATCGATACGCGGTATTTT. Its translation: CASSQDTSGGAIDTRYF. The V and J genes are TRBV4-2 and TRBJ2-3, with 13 bases identical to TRBD2. CDR1 LGHNA and CDR2 YNFKEQ come from the germline V gene. This CDR3 is built from 17 residues.

The V and J genes are TRBV12-3 or TRBV12-4 and TRBJ2-1, with 9 bases fitting TRBD1. Near its end, the DNA agrees better with TRBJ2-7, so the J call may be wrong. The CDR3 spans 14 residues. The CDR3 spells CASSLVQGAREQYF. The CDR3 bases are TGTGCCAGCAGTTTAGTACAGGGGGCTCGGGAGCAGTACTTC.

Turning to this clonotype: A much larger clone sits a single nucleotide away, making a read error possible. The chain carries TRBV20-1 and TRBJ2-7; no reliable D call. This CDR3 is built from 12 residues. Germline assignment: CDR1 DFQATT and CDR2 SNEGSKA (reference sequence). The CDR3 is CSARESSYKQYF. The DNA for the CDR3 is TGCAGTGCTAGGGAAAGCTCCTACAAGCAGTACTTC.

The sample holds a few counts of this clonotype. The chain combines TRBV4-2 with TRBJ2-1; D possibly corresponds to TRBD2 (5 bases). Germline V gene data show CDR1 as LGHNA and CDR2 as YNFKEQ. This CDR3 has 14 amino acids. V lost 1 base and J lost 9, with 13 bases in between. Here the CDR3 reads CASSQGVGEREQFF. CDR3 in DNA: TGTGCCAGCAGCCAAGGCGTCGGGGAACGTGAGCAGTTCTTC.

The table lists this clonotype with a few counts. The chain employs TRBV6-2 or TRBV6-3 and TRBJ2-3, with TRBD2 matching 13 bases. The CDR3 extends over 19 amino acids. Trimming took 5 bases from V and 3 from J; bases not matched to a gene: 14. Germline-derived CDR1 and CDR2 are MNHEY and SVGEGT. DNA for the CDR3: TGTGCCAGCAGTCCGGCAAGAGGGACTAGCGGGATCGTAACAGATACGCAGTATTTT. It yields the protein CASSPARGTSGIVTDTQYF.

The chain employs TRBV9 and TRBJ2-7; 10 bases map to TRBD1. Germline trimming cut 0 bases from V and 3 bases from J; bases unmatched to any gene: 3. This CDR3 has 15 residues. CDR1 and CDR2 (germline): SGDLS, YYNGEE. CDR3 coding DNA: TGTGCCAGCAGCGTAGGACAGGGGGCTGTCTACGAGCAGTACTTC. Protein: CASSVGQGAVYEQYF. The full variable domain, rest sourced from reference TRBV9 and TRBJ2-7, is DSGVTQTPKHLITATGQRVTLRCSPRSGDLSVYWYQQSLDQGLQFLIQYYNGEERAKGNILERFSAQQFPDLHSELNLSSLELGDSALYFCASSVGQGAVYEQYFGPGTRLTVT.

This rearrangement joins TRBV2 to TRBJ2-5; 11 bases are a match to TRBD1. The junction had 4 bases not matched to a gene; V was cut back by 9 bases and J by 4 bases. The length of the CDR3 is 13 residues. The germline V gene has CDR1 SNHLY and CDR2 FYNNEI. The CDR3 reads CARGTGGGETQYF. DNA for the CDR3: TGTGCCAGAGGGACAGGGGGAGGAGAGACCCAGTACTTC.

This chain joins TRBV12-3 or TRBV12-4 and TRBJ2-5; no reliable D call. The CDR3 covers 13 residues. With 3 bases removed from V and 2 bases from J, the gap between germline ends came to 7 bases. The CDR3 DNA follows: TGTGCCAGCAGTTTTGCCCCACAAGAGACCCAGTACTTC. It yields the protein CASSFAPQETQYF.

This clonotype has more than one count but fewer than ten. V is TRBV27 and J is TRBJ1-2; D uncertain. Germline CDR1 is MNHEY and CDR2 is SMNVEV (reference sequence). Between the trimmed V and J ends, which lost 2 bases and 2 bases, there was a span of 9 bases. The CDR3 sequence is 14 residues long. CDR3 region: CASSLTPRNYGYTF. CDR3 in DNA: TGTGCCAGCAGTTTAACACCCAGGAACTATGGCTACACCTTC.

The chain combines TRBV11-2 with TRBJ2-7; unclear D gene. This CDR3 comprises 15 residues. V was cut by 5 bases and J by 3 bases, with 17 bases left in between. Per the germline V gene, CDR1 is SGHAT and CDR2 is FQNNGV. CDR3 in amino acids: CASSLRLTVLYEQYF. The CDR3 DNA follows: TGTGCCAGCAGCCTCCGGCTCACCGTCCTCTACGAGCAGTACTTC.

This clonotype has at least ten counts. This chain links TRBV5-1 with TRBJ2-6; D possibly corresponds to TRBD2 (6 bases). Germline CDR1 SGHRS, CDR2 YFSETQ. This CDR3 has 17 amino acids. Trimming removed 4 bases from V and 2 bases from J, with 16 bases in between. CDR3 protein: CASSRDLKTPGANVLTF. CDR3 DNA: TGCGCCAGCAGCAGGGACTTGAAGACCCCTGGGGCCAACGTCCTGACTTTC.

Only a few counts were recorded for this clonotype. CDR3 amino acids: CATSDLYGTDTQYF. The CDR3 region has the DNA TGTGCCACCAGTGATTTGTATGGGACAGATACGCAGTATTTT. The chain joins TRBV24-1 to TRBJ2-3, with D unresolved. Between the trimmed V and J ends, which lost 0 bases and 3 bases, there was a span of 6 bases. This CDR3 contains 14 residues. Germline lookup yields CDR1 KGHDR and CDR2 SFDVKD.

V usage is TRBV10-3 and J usage is TRBJ1-6, with D uncertain. The V and J ends lost 3 bases and 12 bases respectively, with 12 bases between them. The CDR3 is 13 amino acids. CDR1 ENHRY and CDR2 SYGVKD come from the germline V gene. This CDR3 reads CAISEAVEGPLHF. Written as DNA, the CDR3 is TGTGCCATCAGTGAAGCAGTGGAAGGACCCCTCCACTTT.

This clonotype was observed once. The J gene is TRBJ1-2, the V gene TRBV12-3 or TRBV12-4, with D possibly matching TRBD1 (6 bases). The CDR3 consists of 13 residues. Deletions cut 5 bases from V and 7 bases from J, with 14 bases between. The CDR3 region is CASSHPGGGGYTF. As DNA, the CDR3 is TGTGCCAGCAGTCACCCCGGGGGCGGTGGCTACACCTTC.

This clonotype is a singleton in its sample. The V and J genes are TRBV4-2 and TRBJ2-3; 7 nucleotides line up with TRBD1. The CDR3 contains 17 residues. Trimming at V came to 1 base and at J to 2 bases, leaving 9 bases not matched to a gene. From germline, CDR1 is LGHNA and CDR2 YNFKEQ. The CDR3 DNA reads as TGTGCCAGCAGCCAAGGGGGACAGCCTCCGGACACAGATACGCAGTATTTT. Protein sequence: CASSQGGQPPDTDTQYF.

This sequence joins TRBV28 and TRBJ2-1; the match to TRBD1 covers 9 bases. Germline CDR1 and CDR2: MDHEN and SYDVKM. CDR3 size: 14 residues. The V segment lost 8 bases and the J segment 9 bases; nucleotides outside the gene matches: 11. The CDR3 sequence: CASRRQGVTGEQFF. DNA of the CDR3: TGTGCCAGCCGTCGACAGGGGGTGACTGGTGAGCAGTTCTTC.

In regard to this clonotype: Germline and junction disagree at one end, which may indicate a read error. Written as DNA, the CDR3 is TGTGTCAGCAGCGTACAGGGTCTTGAGACCCAGTACTTC. It yields the protein CVSSVQGLETQYF. This chain uses TRBV7-3 with TRBJ2-5; TRBD1 might be the D (6 bases). Germline V gene lookup returns CDR1 SGHTA and CDR2 FQGTGA. This CDR3 is 13 amino acids long.

This rearrangement joins TRBV3-1 to TRBJ2-2; 10 bases match TRBD2. The CDR3 totals 14 residues. Germline-derived CDR1 and CDR2 are LGHDT and YNNKEL (reference sequence). V was pared by 4 bases and J by 6 bases, with 2 bases of the junction left unmatched. The CDR3 is CASSRSGRAGELFF. The CDR3 DNA is TGTGCCAGCAGCCGGAGCGGGAGGGCCGGGGAGCTGTTTTTT. Variable domain in full (rest from reference TRBV3-1 and TRBJ2-2): DTAVSQTPKYLVTQMGNDKSIKCEQNLGHDTMYWYKQDSKKFLKIMFSYNNKELIINETVPNRFSPKSPDKAHLNLHINSLELGDSAVYFCASSRSGRAGELFFGEGSRLTVL.

This chain links TRBV9 with TRBJ2-7; possible D gene TRBD1, 6 bases. Trimming shortened V by 3 bases and J by 3 bases, and 10 bases separated the two germline ends. CDR1 and CDR2 from the germline V gene are SGDLS and YYNGEE. The CDR3 consists of 13 residues. DNA for the CDR3: TGTGCCAGCAGCGGAGCACAGGGCTACGAGCAGTACTTC. Translated: CASSGAQGYEQYF.

This rearrangement joins TRBV10-1 to TRBJ2-1, with 10 nucleotides matching TRBD1. CDR3 length: 16 amino acids. The V gene end was trimmed by 5 bases and the J gene end by 3 bases; junction bases not matched to a gene: 7. Germline V gives CDR1 WNHNN, CDR2 SYGVQD (reference sequence). CDR3 sequence reads: CASSYRRDRGYNEQFF. The CDR3 DNA sequence: TGCGCCAGCAGTTACCGCCGGGACAGGGGCTACAATGAGCAGTTCTTC.

The chain recombines TRBV20-1 with TRBJ2-1; 9 nucleotides align to TRBD2. The CDR3 runs to 14 residues. V was clipped by 3 bases and J by 10 bases; unmatched bases: 10. Germline assignment: CDR1 DFQATT and CDR2 SNEGSKA (reference sequence). CDR3 bases: TGCAGTGCTAGCAGCCAGAACCTAGCGGGAGAGCAGTTCTTC. Protein: CSASSQNLAGEQFF.

The chain couples TRBV28 to TRBJ2-3; tentatively, D is TRBD2 (6 bases). The CDR3 is 13 residues long. Germline V gene sequence: CDR1 MDHEN, CDR2 SYDVKM. Between the trimmed V and J ends, which lost 7 bases and 2 bases, there was a span of 10 bases. The CDR3 protein is CASIRRATDTQYF. In DNA, the CDR3 is TGTGCCAGCATTAGGAGGGCCACAGATACGCAGTATTTT.

This clonotype was counted at least ten times. The V gene is TRBV7-2, the J gene TRBJ2-7, with D unclear. V lost 1 base and J 1 base, leaving 5 bases between the germline ends. The CDR3 loop spans 13 amino acids. Germline loops: CDR1 SGHTA, CDR2 FQGNSA. CDR3 in amino acids: CASSLVDSYEQYF. The CDR3 nucleotides read TGTGCCAGCAGCTTAGTGGATTCCTACGAGCAGTACTTC.

There are a few counts of this clonotype. J is TRBJ2-7 and V is TRBV5-1, with 10 bases that match TRBD2. Germline-derived CDR1 and CDR2 are SGHRS and YFSETQ. This CDR3 is 18 amino acids long. V lost 0 bases and J lost 3; bases outside the gene matches: 12. Written as DNA, the CDR3 is TGCGCCAGCAGCTTGGTAGGCACGTCCGGGACTAGCGACTACGAGCAGTACTTC. Translated, it gives CASSLVGTSGTSDYEQYF.

This clonotype has a handful of counts. The chain employs TRBV29-1 and TRBJ2-1; 11 bases are a match to TRBD2. Germline-derived CDR1 and CDR2 are SQVTM and ANQGSEA. Trimming cost V 1 base and J 7 bases; bases outside gene matches: 9. The CDR3 sequence is 16 residues long. This CDR3 reads CSVEGVAGGPLNEQFF. The CDR3 coding sequence is TGCAGCGTTGAAGGGGTAGCGGGAGGGCCCTTAAATGAGCAGTTCTTC.

With regard to this clonotype: The junction departs from germline at one end; a sequencing error may be responsible. The chain uses TRBV25-1 and TRBJ2-1; D is possibly TRBD1 or TRBD2 (5 bases each). The CDR3 spans 15 residues. Germline CDR1 MGHDK, CDR2 SYGVNS. The CDR3 region has the DNA TGCGCCAGCACCTTAAACCGGGACGGTTACAATGAGCAGTTCTTC. Translation: CASTLNRDGYNEQFF.